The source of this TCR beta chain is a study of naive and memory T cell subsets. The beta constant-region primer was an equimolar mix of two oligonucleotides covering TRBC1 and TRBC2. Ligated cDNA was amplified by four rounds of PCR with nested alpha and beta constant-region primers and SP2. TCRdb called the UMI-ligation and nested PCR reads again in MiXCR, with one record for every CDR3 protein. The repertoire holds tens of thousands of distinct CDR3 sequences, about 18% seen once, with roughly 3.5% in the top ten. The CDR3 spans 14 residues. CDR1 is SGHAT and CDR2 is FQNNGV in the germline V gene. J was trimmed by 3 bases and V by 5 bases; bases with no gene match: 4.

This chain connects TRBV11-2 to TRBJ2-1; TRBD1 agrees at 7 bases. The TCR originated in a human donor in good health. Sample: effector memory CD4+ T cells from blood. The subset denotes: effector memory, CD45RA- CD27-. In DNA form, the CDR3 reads TGTGCCAGCAGCCCTAGACAGGGCTACAATGAGCAGTTCTTC. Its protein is CASSPRQGYNEQFF. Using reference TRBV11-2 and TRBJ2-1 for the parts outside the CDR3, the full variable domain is EAGVAQSPRYKIIEKRQSVAFWCNPISGHATLYWYQQILGQGPKLLIQFQNNGVVDDSQLPKDRFSAERLKGVDSTLKIQPAKLEDSAVYLCASSPRQGYNEQFFGPGTRLTVL.